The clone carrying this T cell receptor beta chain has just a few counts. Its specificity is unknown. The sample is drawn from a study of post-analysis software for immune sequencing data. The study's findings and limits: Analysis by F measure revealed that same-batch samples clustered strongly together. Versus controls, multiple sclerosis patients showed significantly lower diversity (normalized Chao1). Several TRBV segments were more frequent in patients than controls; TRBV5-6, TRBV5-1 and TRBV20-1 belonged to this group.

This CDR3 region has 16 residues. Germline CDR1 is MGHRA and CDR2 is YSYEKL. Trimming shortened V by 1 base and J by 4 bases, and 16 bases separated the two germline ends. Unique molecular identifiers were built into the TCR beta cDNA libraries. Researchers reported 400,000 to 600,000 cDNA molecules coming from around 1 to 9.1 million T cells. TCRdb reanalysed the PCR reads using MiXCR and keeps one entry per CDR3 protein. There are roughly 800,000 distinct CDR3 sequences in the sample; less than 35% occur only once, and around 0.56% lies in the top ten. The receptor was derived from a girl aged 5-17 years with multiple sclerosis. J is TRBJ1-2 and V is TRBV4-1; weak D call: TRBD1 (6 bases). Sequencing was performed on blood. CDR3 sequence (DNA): TGCGCCAGCAGCCAAGTTCGAACAGGGCCACTCTATGGCTACACCTTC. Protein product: CASSQVRTGPLYGYTF.